These 21 T cell receptor beta chains came from one sample sequenced in a study of blood T cell repertoires in COVID-19. TCRdb keeps only in-frame clones here, not all; method: immunoSEQ multiplex PCR. The repertoire holds around 310,000 clones, about nine tenths seen once, with more than 9% in the top ten. The sequenced sample consisted of PBMCs or T cells enriched from blood (not recorded which). These receptors all come from a woman in her thirties who had recovered from COVID-19.

The rearrangement links TRBV7-2 to TRBJ2-7, with 7 bases that match TRBD2. After removal of 1 base from V and 5 bases from J, the junction contained 11 bases not matched to a gene. This CDR3 has 16 residues. Germline values: CDR1 SGHTA, CDR2 FQGNSA. The CDR3 protein is CASSLVGGRQVDEQYF. The CDR3 DNA is TGTGCCAGCAGCTTAGTTGGCGGGAGACAAGTGGACGAGCAGTACTTC.

The CDR3 bases are TGTGCCTGGAGTAGACTAGCGGAGAATGAGCAGTTCTTC. Its translation is CAWSRLAENEQFF. The chain combines TRBV30 with TRBJ2-1; 9 bases align to TRBD2. The ends lost 2 bases at V and 7 bases at J; junction bases unmatched: 3. CDR1 and CDR2 (germline): GTSNPN, SVGIG (reference sequence). This CDR3 comprises 13 residues.

The genes are TRBV6-1 and TRBJ1-3; TRBD1 matches 7 bases. The CDR3 has 15 residues. The trim removed 2 bases at V and 14 bases at J, leaving 15 bases unmatched. Germline values: CDR1 MNHNS, CDR2 SASEGT. Here the CDR3 reads CASSEQDGTAWVVYF. CDR3 coding DNA: TGTGCCAGCAGTGAACAGGACGGGACAGCGTGGGTGGTATATTTT.

This chain connects TRBV15 to TRBJ1-1, with D tentatively TRBD1 (6 bases). Germline values: CDR1 LNHNV, CDR2 YYDKDF (reference sequence). The ends were cut back, 8 bases at V and 1 base at J, with 20 bases in the middle. This CDR3 is built from 16 residues. The CDR3 DNA reads as TGTGCCACCCGCGGCTTCAGGGGATCTCCGAACACTGAAGCTTTCTTT. It codes for CATRGFRGSPNTEAFF.

The V and J genes are TRBV7-2 and TRBJ1-1; 7 nucleotides agree with TRBD1. Per the germline V gene, CDR1 is SGHTA and CDR2 is FQGNSA. The CDR3 spans 14 residues. The trim removed 7 bases at V and 0 bases at J, leaving 5 bases unmatched. CDR3 in DNA: TGTGCCAGCAACAGACAGGGAATGAACACTGAAGCTTTCTTT. Amino acids: CASNRQGMNTEAFF. The full variable domain, with the rest looked up from reference TRBV7-2 and TRBJ1-1, is GAGVSQSPSNKVTEKGKDVELRCDPISGHTALYWYRQSLGQGLEFLIYFQGNSAPDKSGLPSDRFSAERTGGSVSTLTIQRTQQEDSAVYLCASNRQGMNTEAFFGQGTRLTVV.

This rearrangement joins TRBV19 to TRBJ1-1; the D is unclear. The V gene's germline CDR1 is LNHDA and CDR2 SQIVND (reference sequence). The CDR3 sequence is 13 residues long. V lost 1 base to trimming and J lost 4 bases, with 7 bases between them. The CDR3 sequence is CASSIGQITEAFF. CDR3 bases: TGTGCCAGTAGTATAGGGCAGATCACTGAAGCTTTCTTT.

CDR3 in amino acids: CASSRQGGVGEKLFF. CDR3 sequence (DNA): TGTGCCAGCTCAAGACAAGGGGGTGTTGGTGAAAAACTGTTTTTT. This rearrangement joins TRBV18 to TRBJ1-4; TRBD1 might be the D (6 bases). V was trimmed by 5 bases and J by 7 bases, leaving 17 bases between them. The length of the CDR3 is 15 residues. Germline V gives CDR1 KGHSH, CDR2 LQKENI.

The chain recombines TRBV11-2 with TRBJ2-2; 8 nucleotides align to TRBD2. Germline V gives CDR1 SGHAT, CDR2 FQNNGV. The CDR3 extends over 15 amino acids. After removal of 5 bases from V and 6 bases from J, the junction contained 8 bases not matched to a gene. The CDR3 DNA is TGTGCCAGCAGCGCAGGTATAGCGGGACCCGGGGAGCTGTTTTTT. It codes for CASSAGIAGPGELFF.

The chain carries TRBV10-3 and TRBJ2-7; 7 bases are shared with TRBD1. The CDR3 extends over 14 amino acids. Germline-derived CDR1 and CDR2 are ENHRY and SYGVKD. The J segment lost 12 bases and the V segment lost 6 bases, leaving 17 bases of the junction unmatched. CDR3 nucleotides: TGTGCCATCAGCGACGAACAGGGGACCCTCTTCCCGTACTTC. It yields the protein CAISDEQGTLFPYF.

This clone showed up just a few times. This chain uses TRBV7-9 with TRBJ2-2; TRBD2 might be the D (5 bases). Germline loops: CDR1 SEHNR, CDR2 FQNEAQ (reference sequence). V lost 5 bases, J lost 6 bases, and 16 bases lay in between. The CDR3 length is 15 residues. Here the CDR3 reads CASSPDRLRAGELFF. The CDR3 bases are TGTGCCAGCAGCCCGGATAGACTAAGGGCCGGGGAGCTGTTTTTT.

The chain links TRBV28 to TRBJ2-7; the match to TRBD2 covers 8 bases. Germline V gene sequence: CDR1 MDHEN, CDR2 SYDVKM. This CDR3 spans 15 amino acids. V trimming: 1 base; J trimming: 4 bases; junction bases outside the gene matches: 6. The CDR3 is CASSLYSGEVYEQYF. The DNA for the CDR3 is TGTGCCAGCAGTTTATATAGCGGGGAGGTGTACGAGCAGTACTTC.

The chain links TRBV4-1 to TRBJ2-7; 10 nucleotides match TRBD2. The CDR3 extends over 18 amino acids. CDR1 is MGHRA and CDR2 is YSYEKL in the germline V gene. V gave up 2 bases and J gave up 0 bases; unmatched junction bases: 10. CDR3 sequence: CASSQTWIRTSGSYEQYF. CDR3 bases: TGCGCCAGCAGCCAAACGTGGATCAGGACTAGCGGCTCCTACGAGCAGTACTTC.

The chain is built from TRBV5-1 and TRBJ2-7; TRBD2 agrees at 9 bases. Losses at the gene ends were 4 bases for V and 7 bases for J; bases not matched to a gene: 9. Looked up from germline, CDR1 is SGHRS and CDR2 is YFSETQ. This CDR3 is 14 amino acids long. The DNA of the CDR3 is TGCGCCAGCAGCCTACAAGGACTAGCGATTGAGCAGTACTTC. Translated: CASSLQGLAIEQYF. Full variable domain (remainder filled in from reference TRBV5-1 and TRBJ2-7): KAGVTQTPRYLIKTRGQQVTLSCSPISGHRSVSWYQQTPGQGLQFLFEYFSETQRNKGNFPGRFSGRQFSNSRSEMNVSTLELGDSALYLCASSLQGLAIEQYFGPGTRLTVT.

This clone was seen once. The chain couples TRBV6-5 to TRBJ1-2, with 8 bases matching TRBD1. Germline V gives CDR1 MNHEY, CDR2 SVGAGI. The length of the CDR3 is 14 residues. V shed 6 bases and J 1 base; nucleotides not matched to a gene: 4. CDR3 sequence: CASSLGQDNYGYTF. The CDR3, as DNA: TGTGCCAGCAGCTTGGGACAGGATAACTATGGCTACACCTTC.

The chain has TRBV28 and TRBJ1-2, with 7 bases identical to TRBD1. The trim removed 6 bases at V and 3 bases at J, leaving 7 bases unmatched. CDR1 MDHEN and CDR2 SYDVKM come from the germline V gene. The CDR3 runs 14 residues. DNA of the CDR3: TGTGCCAGCAGCCTAACAGGGGCTTACTATGGCTACACCTTC. Translating it yields CASSLTGAYYGYTF.

DNA of the CDR3: TGTGCCAGCAGCGCACGGGGGACAGGGGTCCCCTACGAGCAGTACTTC. Its protein product is CASSARGTGVPYEQYF. V gene TRBV6-2 or TRBV6-3 combines with J gene TRBJ2-7; TRBD1 matches at 10 bases. The CDR3 spans 16 residues. In germline, CDR1 is MNHEY, CDR2 SVGEGT. Trimming at V came to 6 bases and at J to 2 bases, leaving 10 bases not matched to a gene.

The chain combines TRBV6-2 or TRBV6-3 with TRBJ2-7; D is possibly TRBD1 (6 bases). Germline-derived CDR1 and CDR2 are MNHEY and SVGEGT. V was shortened by 6 bases and J by 7 bases, with 13 bases between the two germline ends. The CDR3 spans 12 residues. CDR3 loop: CASSSRGGEQYF. In DNA form, the CDR3 reads TGTGCCAGCAGCTCCAGGGGTGGGGAGCAGTACTTC.

The chain joins TRBV28 to TRBJ1-5; no clear D. Per germline, CDR1 MDHEN and CDR2 SYDVKM. Trimming took off 4 bases at V and 2 bases at J, with 24 bases between the two ends. The CDR3 loop spans 19 amino acids. This chain's CDR3 is CASSSRVFLGDLGNQPQHF. The CDR3 region has the DNA TGTGCCAGCAGTTCTCGGGTTTTTTTAGGTGACCTTGGCAATCAGCCCCAGCATTTT.

The chain uses TRBV11-3 and TRBJ2-1, with a weak D call TRBD2 (5 bases). CDR3 length equals 13 residues. V lost 1 base, J lost 7 bases, and 8 bases lay in between. CDR1 SGHNT and CDR2 YENEEA come from the germline V gene. The CDR3 bases are TGTGCCAGCAGCTTAGGGGAGCGGAATGAGCAGTTCTTC. Its translation is CASSLGERNEQFF. Using reference TRBV11-3 and TRBJ2-1 for the parts outside the CDR3, the full variable domain is EAGVVQSPRYKIIEKKQPVAFWCNPISGHNTLYWYLQNLGQGPELLIRYENEEAVDDSQLPKDRFSAERLKGVDSTLKIQPAELGDSAVYLCASSLGERNEQFFGPGTRLTVL.

This clone was recorded only once. The chain carries TRBV7-2 and TRBJ1-2, with 8 bases matching TRBD1. J lost 4 bases, V lost 4 bases, and 17 bases had no gene match. Germline values: CDR1 SGHTA, CDR2 FQGNSA. CDR3 length equals 18 residues. CDR3 sequence: CASSSWGQERDSTYGYTF. DNA for the CDR3: TGTGCCAGCAGCTCTTGGGGACAGGAACGAGATTCGACCTATGGCTACACCTTC.

This clone was recorded once. This chain's CDR3 is CASSLGTGGNQPQHF. The CDR3, as DNA: TGTGCCAGCAGCTTAGGAACAGGGGGCAATCAGCCCCAGCATTTT. This chain links TRBV7-8 with TRBJ1-5; 7 bases fit TRBD1. V shed 1 base and J 2 bases; nucleotides not matched to a gene: 2. CDR3 length: 15 residues. Germline V gene sequence: CDR1 SGHVS, CDR2 FQNEAQ.